This TCR beta chain was sequenced in a study of cytomegalovirus exposure and HLA in healthy donors. General study points: Most TCR sequences were uncommon, yet certain public TCRs appeared in many donors. Later examination showed HLA-associated TCR beta chains had greater clonal expansion than equally common others. Available immune exposure information covered CMV serostatus only.

PCR primers comprised 60 Vbeta and 13 Jbeta primers. The assay was immunoSEQ multiplex PCR, and TCRdb's table has in-frame clones only and misses some. The data contain 150,000 to 250,000 clones, 82% of them singletons. This clone occurred a few times. As yet, its antigen is unknown. This receptor was identified in a woman aged 45-65 years in good health and CMV-seropositive. Source material: PBMCs.

CDR3 sequence reads: CATSRDRGGGARETQYF. The CDR3 DNA reads TGTGCCACCAGCAGAGATAGGGGCGGGGGGGCAAGGGAGACCCAGTACTTC. The V and J genes are TRBV15 and TRBJ2-5, with 9 bases fitting TRBD2. CDR1 is LNHNV, CDR2 YYDKDF, per germline (reference sequence). J gave up 5 bases and V 0 bases, and 10 bases lay outside the gene matches. CDR3 size: 17 residues. The complete variable domain, with remaining parts taken from reference TRBV15 and TRBJ2-5, reads DAMVIQNPRYQVTQFGKPVTLSCSQTLNHNVMYWYQQKSSQAPKLLFHYYDKDFNNEADTPDNFQSRRPNTSFCFLDIRSPGLGDTAMYLCATSRDRGGGARETQYFGPGTRLLVL.